This passage covers 14 T cell receptor beta chains from one sample sequenced in a study of T-cell reconstitution after alpha-beta-depleted transplantation in children. Unique molecular identifiers featured in how the TCRbeta library was prepared. Each CDR3 protein gets one entry after TCRdb re-called the PCR reads with MiXCR. The table records roughly 280,000 distinct CDR3 sequences, 11% of them present only once. The sample in question was peripheral blood, obtained 180 days after TCRalphabeta/CD19-depleted stem cell transplant. The receptor source for this set is a male patient under 10 years old who had a stem cell transplant for chronic granulomatous disease, so the T cells may come from the graft donor.

This chain uses TRBV18 with TRBJ2-7; no clear D. Germline lookup yields CDR1 KGHSH and CDR2 LQKENI. The CDR3 has 15 residues. Between the trimmed V and J ends, which lost 1 base and 0 bases, there was a span of 10 bases. The CDR3 is CASSPLGRDSYEQYF. The CDR3 DNA follows: TGTGCCAGCTCACCACTTGGGCGTGACTCCTACGAGCAGTACTTC. Looking up the rest from reference TRBV18 and TRBJ2-7 gives the full variable domain: NAGVMQNPRHLVRRRGQEARLRCSPMKGHSHVYWYRQLPEEGLKFMVYLQKENIIDESGMPKERFSAEFPKEGPSILRIQQVVRGDSAAYFCASSPLGRDSYEQYFGPGTRLTVT.

This clonotype was seen many times. The rearrangement uses TRBV7-6 and TRBJ2-7, with D tentatively TRBD2 (6 bases). V lost 5 bases and J lost 2, with 10 bases in between. Germline assignment: CDR1 SGHVS and CDR2 FNYEAQ. This CDR3 region has 13 residues. CDR3 residues: CASSPGLTYEQYF. The CDR3 nucleotides read TGTGCCAGCAGCCCAGGACTAACCTACGAGCAGTACTTC. Variable domain in full (rest from reference TRBV7-6 and TRBJ2-7): GAGVSQSPRYKVTKRGQDVALRCDPISGHVSLYWYRQALGQGPEFLTYFNYEAQQDKSGLPNDRFSAERPEGSISTLTIQRTEQRDSAMYRCASSPGLTYEQYFGPGTRLTVT.

This clonotype has at least ten counts. This chain uses TRBV6-5 with TRBJ2-5; 14 positions agree with TRBD2. Losses at the gene ends were 7 bases for V and 4 bases for J; bases not matched to a gene: 8. This CDR3 region has 16 residues. Germline V gene data show CDR1 as MNHEY and CDR2 as SVGAGI. DNA for the CDR3: TGTGCCAGCACCCTAAGACTAGCGGGAGGGGGAGAGACCCAGTACTTC. Protein: CASTLRLAGGGETQYF.

The rearrangement links TRBV30 to TRBJ1-1, with a tentative D call TRBD1 (5 bases). This CDR3 has 11 residues. V was trimmed by 3 bases and J by 8 bases, leaving 10 bases between them. CDR1 and CDR2 from the germline V gene are GTSNPN and SVGIG (reference sequence). The CDR3 spells CAWRDTIEAFF. The CDR3 coding sequence is TGTGCCTGGAGGGACACGATAGAAGCTTTCTTT. The full variable domain, with the rest looked up from reference TRBV30 and TRBJ1-1, is SQTIHQWPATLVQPVGSPLSLECTVEGTSNPNLYWYRQAAGRGLQLLFYSVGIGQISSEVPQNLSASRPQDRQFILSSKKLLLSDSGFYLCAWRDTIEAFFGQGTRLTVV.

This clonotype was seen ten or more times. The J gene is TRBJ2-7, the V gene TRBV7-2; 8 bases fit TRBD1. CDR3 length: 15 amino acids. Germline V lookup: CDR1 SGHTA, CDR2 FQGNSA. V was clipped by 7 bases and J by 3 bases; unmatched bases: 11. The DNA for the CDR3 is TGTGCCAGCACCCAGGGGGCGGAACGGAGCTACGAGCAGTACTTC. It codes for CASTQGAERSYEQYF.

This clonotype was seen at least ten times. The rearrangement uses TRBV5-1 and TRBJ2-5; D is possibly TRBD2 (6 bases). V was pared by 1 base and J by 7 bases, with 11 bases between. CDR3 length: 13 residues. Per germline, CDR1 SGHRS and CDR2 YFSETQ. CDR3 loop: CASSLSGGPTQYF. The CDR3 DNA reads as TGCGCCAGCAGCTTGTCCGGAGGGCCGACCCAGTACTTC.

This clonotype was observed many times. The chain links TRBV6-5 to TRBJ1-6; a weak D match, TRBD1 (5 bases). Germline V gives CDR1 MNHEY, CDR2 SVGAGI. This CDR3 comprises 15 residues. The ends were cut back, 0 bases at V and 6 bases at J, with 9 bases in the middle. CDR3 sequence (DNA): TGTGCCAGCAGTTACTCGAGGGGTACTAATTCACCCCTCCACTTT. Protein product: CASSYSRGTNSPLHF.

At least ten counts were recorded for this clonotype. This chain joins TRBV12-3 or TRBV12-4 and TRBJ2-4; the D is unclear. The CDR3 sequence is 12 residues long. V was cut by 2 bases and J by 5 bases, with 4 bases left in between. The CDR3 loop is CASSLWENIQYF. The CDR3 DNA reads as TGTGCCAGCAGTTTATGGGAAAACATTCAGTACTTC.

This clonotype was seen repeatedly, ten times or more. This rearrangement joins TRBV20-1 to TRBJ1-2; the D gene is possibly TRBD1 (6 bases). This CDR3 comprises 16 residues. From germline, CDR1 is DFQATT and CDR2 SNEGSKA (reference sequence). V was trimmed by 3 bases and J by 3 bases, leaving 20 bases between them. The CDR3: CSASYRALPVDYGYTF. As DNA, the CDR3 is TGCAGTGCTAGTTACAGGGCACTACCCGTTGACTATGGCTACACCTTC.

This clonotype was counted only a few times. The CDR3 DNA reads TGTGCCAGCTCACCATCAGAGAATTCACCCCTCCACTTT. Protein product: CASSPSENSPLHF. This chain uses TRBV18 with TRBJ1-6; D call uncertain. The germline V gene encodes CDR1 KGHSH and CDR2 LQKENI. The CDR3 consists of 13 residues. V shed 2 bases and J shed 7 bases, with 6 bases lying between them. The whole variable domain, remainder taken from reference TRBV18 and TRBJ1-6, is NAGVMQNPRHLVRRRGQEARLRCSPMKGHSHVYWYRQLPEEGLKFMVYLQKENIIDESGMPKERFSAEFPKEGPSILRIQQVVRGDSAAYFCASSPSENSPLHFGNGTRLTVT.

This clonotype was recorded at least ten times. J is TRBJ2-5 and V is TRBV20-1; D might be TRBD1 (5 bases). From germline, CDR1 is DFQATT and CDR2 SNEGSKA (reference sequence). V lost 2 bases and J lost 5, with 9 bases in between. The CDR3 loop spans 12 amino acids. CDR3 in amino acids: CSARWGLETQYF. CDR3 DNA sequence: TGCAGTGCTAGATGGGGCTTGGAGACCCAGTACTTC.

This clonotype appeared many times. V usage is TRBV20-1 and J usage is TRBJ2-6; 8 positions agree with TRBD2. The CDR3 sequence is 17 residues long. Germline V gene lookup returns CDR1 DFQATT and CDR2 SNEGSKA (reference sequence). V was pared by 1 base and J by 4 bases, with 9 bases of the junction left unmatched. The CDR3 DNA reads as TGCAGTGCTAGAGTTCAGCGGGGGCTAGGAGGGGCCAACGTCCTGACTTTC. This translates into CSARVQRGLGGANVLTF.

This clonotype has a count of ten or more. This chain connects TRBV19 to TRBJ2-3; TRBD2 aligns across 8 bases. CDR1 and CDR2 (germline): LNHDA, SQIVND (reference sequence). Germline trimming cut 3 bases from V and 1 base from J; bases unmatched to any gene: 3. This CDR3 has 15 residues. CDR3 residues: CASSIPTSGTDTQYF. CDR3 coding DNA: TGTGCCAGTAGTATCCCGACTAGCGGCACAGATACGCAGTATTTT.

In this sample, this clonotype turned up many times. The gene calls are TRBV28 and TRBJ2-1, with unresolved D. The CDR3 consists of 14 residues. V was clipped by 1 base and J by 6 bases, with 10 bases between them. The germline V gene encodes CDR1 MDHEN and CDR2 SYDVKM. CDR3 loop: CASSLSRVPNEQFF. Here the CDR3 DNA reads TGTGCCAGCAGTTTATCCCGGGTTCCCAATGAGCAGTTCTTC.